Each of the 30 T cell receptor beta chains below was sequenced from the same sample in a study of PD-L1 blockade in urothelial cancer. Some clones are missing from TCRdb's copy, which holds only in-frame ones; the method was immunoSEQ multiplex PCR. The sample shows tens of thousands of clones, approximately 86% of them seen only once. The sample consisted of PBMCs, taken around atezolizumab (anti-PD-L1) treatment. Every receptor here comes from a man aged 60 to 75 with urothelial cancer.

The CDR3 region is CASSLGQNTDTQYF. In DNA form, the CDR3 reads TGTGCCAGCAGCTTGGGGCAGAATACAGATACGCAGTATTTT. V and J are TRBV5-4 and TRBJ2-3; D gene unclear. V lost 0 bases, J lost 3 bases, and 8 bases lay in between. Germline V gene lookup returns CDR1 SGHNT and CDR2 YYREEE (reference sequence). This CDR3 is 14 amino acids long.

This sequence joins TRBV30 and TRBJ2-1; 7 nucleotides agree with TRBD1. This CDR3 is 11 amino acids long. V lost 7 bases and J lost 15; bases outside the gene matches: 12. Germline CDR1 is GTSNPN and CDR2 is SVGIG (reference sequence). The chain's CDR3 is CAFSTGTVAFF. DNA for the CDR3: TGTGCCTTTAGCACAGGGACAGTAGCGTTCTTC.

The chain carries TRBV15 and TRBJ1-5; possibly TRBD1 for D (6 bases). The V end lost 6 bases, the J end lost 5 bases, and 20 bases lay between the germline ends. This CDR3 region has 16 residues. Germline CDR1 is LNHNV and CDR2 is YYDKDF (reference sequence). For the CDR3, the DNA is TGTGCCACCAGTACTCCCTCCTCAGGGGCGGATCAGCCCCAGCATTTT. It specifies CATSTPSSGADQPQHF.

This clone was found once. This chain joins TRBV27 and TRBJ2-2; 15 bases line up with TRBD2. The junction had 4 bases not matched to a gene; V was cut back by 5 bases and J by 6 bases. Germline CDR1 and CDR2: MNHEY and SMNVEV (reference sequence). The CDR3 spans 16 residues. This chain's CDR3 is CASSRTSGGGAGELFF. CDR3 DNA: TGTGCCAGCAGTCGGACTAGCGGGGGGGGCGCCGGGGAGCTGTTTTTT.

The chain joins TRBV10-3 to TRBJ2-7; no firm D call. This CDR3 spans 14 amino acids. Germline CDR1 and CDR2: ENHRY and SYGVKD. The germline V and J ends were trimmed by 0 bases and 2 bases, with 8 bases remaining between them. CDR3 protein: CAISESNRAYEQYF. For the CDR3, the DNA is TGTGCCATCAGTGAGTCGAACAGAGCCTACGAGCAGTACTTC.

This chain uses TRBV5-1 with TRBJ1-4; the D is unclear. The CDR3 is 15 residues long. The V end was cut by 5 bases, the J end by 5 bases, with 16 bases between. CDR1 is SGHRS, CDR2 YFSETQ, per germline. The chain's CDR3 is CASSFAAGGNEKLFF. DNA for the CDR3: TGCGCCAGCAGTTTTGCCGCAGGAGGAAATGAAAAACTGTTTTTT. Looking up the rest from reference TRBV5-1 and TRBJ1-4 gives the full variable domain: KAGVTQTPRYLIKTRGQQVTLSCSPISGHRSVSWYQQTPGQGLQFLFEYFSETQRNKGNFPGRFSGRQFSNSRSEMNVSTLELGDSALYLCASSFAAGGNEKLFFGSGTQLSVL.

This CDR3 reads CASSGQGDEQFF. Written as DNA, the CDR3 is TGTGCCAGCAGTGGACAGGGTGATGAGCAGTTCTTC. The rearrangement links TRBV6-4 to TRBJ2-1, with 7 bases lining up with TRBD1. Germline CDR1 MRHNA, CDR2 SNTAGT. CDR3 size: 12 residues. V shed 4 bases, J shed 8 bases, and the junction held 2 bases outside the gene matches.

The genes are TRBV4-3 and TRBJ2-7, with 9 nucleotides matching TRBD1. Germline lookup yields CDR1 LGHNA and CDR2 YSLEER. The CDR3 spans 15 residues. Trimming cost V 5 bases and J 3 bases; bases outside gene matches: 8. CDR3: CASSSAPGQGYEQYF. The CDR3, as DNA: TGCGCCAGCAGCTCAGCCCCGGGACAGGGCTACGAGCAGTACTTC.

This clone was observed a single time. The V gene is TRBV5-5, the J gene TRBJ2-3, with 11 nucleotides matching TRBD2. CDR3 size: 18 residues. J gave up 2 bases and V 2 bases, and 10 bases lay outside the gene matches. In germline, CDR1 is SGHKS, CDR2 YYEKEE (reference sequence). DNA of the CDR3: TGTGCCAGCAGCTTAGGGACTAGCGGAGCTGCTCTCACAGATACGCAGTATTTT. It codes for CASSLGTSGAALTDTQYF.

This clone appeared once. V usage is TRBV4-3 and J usage is TRBJ2-2; D may be TRBD1 (6 bases). CDR1 is LGHNA and CDR2 is YSLEER in the germline V gene. Trimming pared 1 base from V and 6 bases from J, leaving 15 bases between. This CDR3 region has 16 residues. CDR3 coding DNA: TGCGCCAGCAGCCAAGTAGCACAGGGTTATGCCGGGGAGCTGTTTTTT. It is translated as CASSQVAQGYAGELFF.

The chain uses TRBV7-9 and TRBJ2-2; tentative D call: TRBD2 (5 bases). Per germline, CDR1 SEHNR and CDR2 FQNEAQ (reference sequence). This CDR3 region has 15 residues. Trimming shortened V by 2 bases and J by 5 bases, and 12 bases separated the two germline ends. The CDR3 spells CASSLSTRVTGELFF. The CDR3 DNA reads TGTGCCAGCAGCTTAAGCACTAGGGTAACCGGGGAGCTGTTTTTT.

The chain joins TRBV6-4 to TRBJ2-3; TRBD1 matches at 8 bases. This CDR3 is built from 14 residues. Germline V gives CDR1 MRHNA, CDR2 SNTAGT. V trimming: 10 bases; J trimming: 0 bases; junction bases outside the gene matches: 6. The CDR3 loop reads CATRTGTSTDTQYF. CDR3 nucleotides: TGTGCCACAAGGACAGGGACTAGCACAGATACGCAGTATTTT.

In this sample, this clone turned up once. The chain links TRBV7-8 to TRBJ1-2, with a possible D match to TRBD1 (5 bases). Deletions cut 0 bases from V and 2 bases from J, with 10 bases between. Germline values: CDR1 SGHVS, CDR2 FQNEAQ. There are 15 residues in the CDR3. For the CDR3, the DNA is TGTGCCAGCAGCTTAGCGCTTAACAGGAACTATGGCTACACCTTC. Protein: CASSLALNRNYGYTF.

In this sample, this clone turned up once. The chain uses TRBV18 and TRBJ2-1; 9 bases map to TRBD1. This CDR3 region has 15 residues. The germline gives CDR1 KGHSH, CDR2 LQKENI. With V trimmed by 5 bases and J by 5 bases, 7 bases remained unmatched. Written as DNA, the CDR3 is TGTGCCAGCTCATCAGCCGGGACAGGGCACAATGAGCAGTTCTTC. Its protein product is CASSSAGTGHNEQFF.

This clone was counted a single time. The chain combines TRBV18 with TRBJ1-5, with a possible D match to TRBD1 (5 bases). From germline, CDR1 is KGHSH and CDR2 LQKENI. V was trimmed by 3 bases and J by 4 bases, leaving 10 bases between them. This CDR3 is built from 14 residues. CDR3 DNA: TGTGCCAGCTCACCTCTAAGGGGAAATCAGCCCCAGCATTTT. This codes for CASSPLRGNQPQHF.

The chain links TRBV11-1 to TRBJ1-1, with no clear D. The germline V and J ends were trimmed by 9 bases and 5 bases, with 22 bases remaining between them. The CDR3 has 15 amino acids. Germline lookup yields CDR1 SGHAT and CDR2 FQDESV (reference sequence). CDR3 region: CASGRGPGAGTEAFF. CDR3 nucleotides: TGTGCCAGTGGGCGAGGACCGGGCGCGGGGACTGAAGCTTTCTTT.

The chain joins TRBV19 to TRBJ1-5, with no clear D. Trimming took 6 bases from V and 0 from J, leaving 12 bases between them. The CDR3 extends over 15 amino acids. CDR1 LNHDA and CDR2 SQIVND come from the germline V gene (reference sequence). CDR3: CASREQFNSNQPQHF. The CDR3 nucleotides read TGTGCCAGTAGGGAACAGTTCAATAGCAATCAGCCCCAGCATTTT.

This chain connects TRBV19 to TRBJ1-1, with a weak D call TRBD1 (6 bases). The germline V gene has CDR1 LNHDA and CDR2 SQIVND (reference sequence). The V end was cut by 9 bases, the J end by 1 base, with 21 bases between. The CDR3 spans 16 residues. The DNA of the CDR3 is TGTGCCAGCGGTAGTCCTTCAGGGGACGCGAACACTGAAGCTTTCTTT. It translates to CASGSPSGDANTEAFF.

In its sample, this clone was seen once. The gene calls are TRBV4-2 and TRBJ2-2, with 8 bases aligning to TRBD1. The CDR3 extends over 16 amino acids. The junction had 2 bases not matched to a gene; V was cut back by 0 bases and J by 2 bases. Germline V gene data show CDR1 as LGHNA and CDR2 as YNFKEQ. In DNA form, the CDR3 reads TGTGCCAGCAGCCAAGAACAGGGGGATAACACCGGGGAGCTGTTTTTT. Its protein product is CASSQEQGDNTGELFF.

The chain carries TRBV6-5 and TRBJ2-7; 8 bases match TRBD1. The germline gives CDR1 MNHEY, CDR2 SVGAGI. CDR3 length: 16 amino acids. The V segment lost 2 bases and the J segment 7 bases; nucleotides outside the gene matches: 13. CDR3 amino acids: CASSYQGALIAGEQYF. For the CDR3, the DNA is TGTGCCAGCAGTTACCAGGGGGCACTCATTGCAGGGGAGCAGTACTTC.

This chain joins TRBV7-3 and TRBJ2-1, with a weak D call TRBD2 (6 bases). The CDR3 has 14 residues. Germline V gene lookup returns CDR1 SGHTA and CDR2 FQGTGA. V was trimmed by 5 bases and J by 7 bases, leaving 15 bases between them. CDR3 DNA sequence: TGTGCCAGCAGCACAAGGAGTGGGGGGAATGAGCAGTTCTTC. It translates to CASSTRSGGNEQFF.

The rearrangement joins TRBV15 to TRBJ2-5, with a tentative D call TRBD1 (6 bases). Trimming removed 3 bases from V and 5 bases from J, with 10 bases in between. The CDR3 has 13 residues. Germline V gene data show CDR1 as LNHNV and CDR2 as YYDKDF (reference sequence). CDR3: CATSRRGSETQYF. CDR3 nucleotides: TGTGCCACCAGCAGGAGGGGGTCGGAGACCCAGTACTTC.

The rearrangement links TRBV5-3 to TRBJ2-1, with 8 bases identical to TRBD1. TRBV5-3 is an ORF, and what it does is uncertain. V lost 4 bases, J lost 4 bases, and 13 bases stayed unmatched. The CDR3 extends over 17 amino acids. The CDR3 nucleotides are TGTGCCAGAAGCCTTCGTTGGTCGGGACAGGCTTACAATGAGCAGTTCTTC. Its protein product is CARSLRWSGQAYNEQFF.

This chain connects TRBV18 to TRBJ1-2; a possible D gene is TRBD1 (5 bases). CDR1 and CDR2 from the germline V gene are KGHSH and LQKENI. Trimming removed 1 base from V and 4 bases from J, with 16 bases in between. The CDR3 covers 16 residues. CDR3 in amino acids: CASSPRRAGTIYGYTF. In nucleotides, the CDR3 is TGTGCCAGCTCACCACGAAGGGCGGGGACTATCTATGGCTACACCTTC.

This clone was picked up a small number of times. V usage is TRBV6-5 and J usage is TRBJ2-7, with D possibly being TRBD2 (5 bases). Germline CDR1 is MNHEY and CDR2 is SVGAGI. Deletions cut 7 bases from V and 4 bases from J, with 14 bases between. CDR3 length: 13 amino acids. In DNA form, the CDR3 reads TGTGCCAGCACCCGGGATCTGGGGTACGAGCAGTACTTC. Translated, it gives CASTRDLGYEQYF.

The chain links TRBV5-1 to TRBJ2-3, with 8 bases that match TRBD2. Germline values: CDR1 SGHRS, CDR2 YFSETQ. The CDR3 loop spans 14 amino acids. V shed 6 bases and J 5 bases; nucleotides not matched to a gene: 8. CDR3 protein: CASKGRGGVDTQYF. DNA for the CDR3: TGCGCCAGCAAAGGTCGGGGGGGCGTAGATACGCAGTATTTT.

The CDR3 nucleotides read TGTGCCAGTAGTTCGGGACAGGGGAGACCGAAACTGTTTTTT. It translates to CASSSGQGRPKLFF. V gene TRBV19 combines with J gene TRBJ1-4; 10 nucleotides agree with TRBD1. CDR3 length: 14 amino acids. V shed 5 bases, J shed 11 bases, and the junction held 8 bases outside the gene matches. Germline loops: CDR1 LNHDA, CDR2 SQIVND (reference sequence).

The V call is TRBV7-3, the J call TRBJ2-2, with TRBD1 matching over 7 bases. The J segment lost 3 bases and the V segment lost 5 bases, leaving 9 bases of the junction unmatched. Germline V gene data show CDR1 as SGHTA and CDR2 as FQGTGA. The length of the CDR3 is 16 residues. The CDR3: CASSPITTGYTGELFF. For the CDR3, the DNA is TGTGCCAGCAGCCCCATTACGACAGGGTACACCGGGGAGCTGTTTTTT.

The rearrangement joins TRBV2 to TRBJ1-2, with D unclear. Trimming left V 6 bases short and J 7 bases short, with 12 bases between. Germline values: CDR1 SNHLY, CDR2 FYNNEI. The CDR3 contains 12 residues. DNA for the CDR3: TGTGCCAGCAGATCTTACGCGCTTGGCTACACCTTC. As protein: CASRSYALGYTF. The whole variable domain, remainder taken from reference TRBV2 and TRBJ1-2, is EPEVTQTPSHQVTQMGQEVILRCVPISNHLYFYWYRQILGQKVEFLVSFYNNEISEKSEIFDDQFSVERPDGSNFTLKIRSTKLEDSAMYFCASRSYALGYTFGSGTRLTVV.

This chain joins TRBV18 and TRBJ2-7, with 9 bases aligning to TRBD2. The ends lost 5 bases at V and 0 bases at J; junction bases unmatched: 8. Germline CDR1 and CDR2: KGHSH and LQKENI. The CDR3 is made up of 16 amino acids. The DNA of the CDR3 is TGTGCCAGCTCAGAGGGCGGGGGGGCCACCTCCTACGAGCAGTACTTC. It yields the protein CASSEGGGATSYEQYF.